Listed below are T cell receptor beta chains from one sample, sequenced in a study of blood T cell repertoires in COVID-19. Only in-frame clones appear in the TCRdb table, and some are missing; sequencing was by immunoSEQ multiplex PCR. The sample records 50,000 to 80,000 clones, roughly 84% being singletons. Input material: peripheral blood. Receptors were obtained from a woman aged 60-75 years with acute or convalescent COVID-19. Each CDR3 is given with its conserved first and last residue. The D gene is left open where the match is weak. Clone size, where shown, is once, few, many, or a class for clones that have expanded.

.	TRBV24-1	16	TRBD2	TRBJ2-1	TGTGCCACCAGTGACAGCTGGCTAGCGGGGAACAATGAGCAGTTCTTC	CATSDSWLAGNNEQFF
.	TRBV5-1	21	TRBD1	TRBJ1-6	TGCGCCAGCAGCTTGGGCCGGAATGACAGGGTCTTAAGCTCCTATAATTCACCCCTCCACTTT	CASSLGRNDRVLSSYNSPLHF
.	TRBV6-4	21	TRBD1	TRBJ1-5	TGTGCCAGCAGTGACTCGAATCGACGGGACAGGGCTAACGATAGCAATCAGCCCCAGCATTTT	CASSDSNRRDRANDSNQPQHF
.	TRBV2	13	.	TRBJ2-1	TGTGCCAGCAGTGAATTAACCGCCGGTGAGCAGTTCTTC	CASSELTAGEQFF
.	TRBV30	13	.	TRBJ1-6	TGTGCCTGGAGCCGGGACTCCAATTCACCCCTCCACTTT	CAWSRDSNSPLHF
.	TRBV19	13	.	TRBJ1-2	TGTGCCAGTAGTTCGACACTTACGGGAGGCTACACCTTC	CASSSTLTGGYTF
.	TRBV18	14	TRBD1	TRBJ1-2	TGTGCCAGCTCACCTTCCGACAGGGGCGGAGGCTACACCTTC	CASSPSDRGGGYTF
.	TRBV19	13	.	TRBJ1-1	TGTGCCAGTAGTGGCGGGAGAGGAACTGAAGCTTTCTTT	CASSGGRGTEAFF
.	TRBV7-2	14	TRBD1	TRBJ2-7	TGTGCCAGCAGCCGTCGACAGGGGCCCTACGAGCAGTACTTC	CASSRRQGPYEQYF
few	TRBV6-2/TRBV6-3	17	.	TRBJ1-6	TGTGCCAGCAGTTACGTTGGGCGCGGGGTAAATAATTCACCCCTCCACTTT	CASSYVGRGVNNSPLHF
.	TRBV5-8	15	.	TRBJ1-1	TGTGCCAGCAGCTTGATACTATCGGTTTTCACTGAAGCTTTCTTT	CASSLILSVFTEAFF
.	TRBV9	15	.	TRBJ1-4	TGTGCCAGCAGCCCCGAGGGGGTACGTGATGAAAAACTGTTTTTT	CASSPEGVRDEKLFF
.	TRBV13	16	TRBD2	TRBJ2-1	TGTGCCAGCAGCGCCTATAGCGGGGGCTCCCACAATGAGCAGTTCTTC	CASSAYSGGSHNEQFF
.	TRBV25-1	14	.	TRBJ1-1	TGTGCCAGCAGTGAAGCGAACAGGAACACTGAAGCTTTCTTT	CASSEANRNTEAFF
.	TRBV29-1	11	.	TRBJ1-2	TGCAGCGTTGAAAGCGGCTATGGCTACACCTTC	CSVESGYGYTF
few	TRBV5-1	13	TRBD1	TRBJ1-2	TGCGCCAGCAGCACGGGACAGGGATATGGCTACACCTTC	CASSTGQGYGYTF
once	TRBV11-2	12	.	TRBJ1-1	TGTGCCAGCAGCCCAACAGGAAATGAAGCTTTCTTT	CASSPTGNEAFF
.	TRBV6-5	13	.	TRBJ1-1	TGTGCCAGTAATGGACAGTTGAACACTGAAGCTTTCTTT	CASNGQLNTEAFF
.	TRBV6-1	12	.	TRBJ1-1	TGTGCCAGCAGTGAATTAAGGCGGGAAGCTTTCTTT	CASSELRREAFF
.	TRBV5-1	15	.	TRBJ2-2	TGCGCCAGCAGTTACGACCTAGCCTCCACCGGGGAGCTGTTTTTT	CASSYDLASTGELFF
.	TRBV6-5	16	.	TRBJ1-2	TGTGCCAGCAGTTACTCGGCAGTCGGGTCTAACTATGGCTACACCTTC	CASSYSAVGSNYGYTF
.	TRBV3-1/TRBV3-2	14	.	TRBJ1-1	TGTGCCAGCAGTCCAGGGGACCCAGGCACTGAAGCTTTCTTT	CASSPGDPGTEAFF
.	TRBV3-1/TRBV3-2	12	.	TRBJ1-2	TGTGCCAGCAGCCAGGGGGCTCAGGGCTACACCTTC	CASSQGAQGYTF
.	TRBV15	17	.	TRBJ2-2	TGTGCCACCAGCAGGCAAAAGGGGTTCCGTTATCCCGGGGAGCTGTTTTTT	CATSRQKGFRYPGELFF
.	TRBV24-1	14	.	TRBJ2-1	TGTGCCACCAGTGATTTAGGAGGGTTCGATGAGCAGTTCTTC	CATSDLGGFDEQFF
once	TRBV6-1	15	TRBD2	TRBJ2-2	TGTGCCAGCAGTGAATTAGCGGGGGGGCCCGGGGAGCTGTTTTTT	CASSELAGGPGELFF
.	TRBV13	14	.	TRBJ1-1	TGTGCCAGCAGCCCCCAGGCAGGGAACACTGAAGCTTTCTTT	CASSPQAGNTEAFF
.	TRBV7-9	16	TRBD1	TRBJ2-7	TGTGCCAGCAGCTCCACTGACAGGGCTAGCTCCTACGAGCAGTACTTC	CASSSTDRASSYEQYF
.	TRBV4-1	16	.	TRBJ1-4	TGCGCCAGCAGCCAAGCGCAGACAGGACGTAATGAAAAACTGTTTTTT	CASSQAQTGRNEKLFF
.	TRBV2	14	.	TRBJ1-1	TGTGCCAGCAGTGAGGACACTTACAACACTGAAGCTTTCTTT	CASSEDTYNTEAFF
.	TRBV5-5	19	TRBD1	TRBJ1-4	TGTGCCAGCAGCTTGCTACTAAGACCGGGACAGGGGACGTATGAAAAACTGTTTTTT	CASSLLLRPGQGTYEKLFF
once	TRBV11-3	15	.	TRBJ2-1	TGTGCCAGCAGCTTAGGAGGGCAGCCGGGCAATGAGCAGTTCTTC	CASSLGGQPGNEQFF
.	TRBV19	13	TRBD1	TRBJ1-1	TGTGCCAGTAGGGGGACAGGGAACACTGAAGCTTTCTTT	CASRGTGNTEAFF
once	TRBV7-6	16	.	TRBJ1-6	TGTGCCAGCAGCTTAGGCCAGGGCCTTAATAATTCACCCCTCCACTTT	CASSLGQGLNNSPLHF
.	TRBV5-1	15	TRBD2	TRBJ2-2	TGCGCCAGCAGGGGGACTAGTGTGAACACCGGGGAGCTGTTTTTT	CASRGTSVNTGELFF
.	TRBV5-4	16	TRBD1	TRBJ1-2	TGTGCCAGCAAGGGACAGGCATCTCTCCCGAACTATGGCTACACCTTC	CASKGQASLPNYGYTF
few	TRBV24-1	12	.	TRBJ2-1	TGTGCCACCAGTGATTATGACTATGAGCAGTTCTTC	CATSDYDYEQFF
.	TRBV5-1	16	TRBD1	TRBJ1-3	TGCGCCAGCAGCCAACAGGGGTCCGGGGCTGGAAACACCATATATTTT	CASSQQGSGAGNTIYF
.	TRBV6-5	14	TRBD1	TRBJ1-2	TGTGCCAGCAGCCGACAGACAGGGCAATATGGCTACACCTTC	CASSRQTGQYGYTF
.	TRBV4-2	17	TRBD2	TRBJ2-1	TGTGCCAGCAGCCAATACGTTACGGCGGGGGGGCTCGGTGAGCAGTTCTTC	CASSQYVTAGGLGEQFF
.	TRBV3-1/TRBV3-2	16	TRBD1	TRBJ2-6	TGTGCCAGCTGGGGGGACAGGGGGTTAGGGGCCAACGTCCTGACTTTC	CASWGDRGLGANVLTF
.	TRBV4-2	15	TRBD1	TRBJ2-2	TGTGCCAGCAGCCAGCGGACAGGGACCACCGGGGAGCTGTTTTTT	CASSQRTGTTGELFF
once	TRBV10-2	15	TRBD2	TRBJ2-2	TGCGCCAGCAGCTACCCTAGCGGGGGGGCCGGGGAGCTGTTTTTT	CASSYPSGGAGELFF
.	TRBV5-1	14	TRBD1	TRBJ1-2	TGCGCCAGCAGCGCCGACAGGGTGGCCTATGGCTACACCTTC	CASSADRVAYGYTF
.	TRBV7-2	15	TRBD2	TRBJ2-3	TGTGCCAGCAGCTTAAGGCGGGGGGGCACAGATACGCAGTATTTT	CASSLRRGGTDTQYF
.	TRBV21-1	14	.	TRBJ1-1	TGTGCCAGCAGCCCCGACAGGGGCCCGACTGAAGCTTTCTTT	CASSPDRGPTEAFF
few	TRBV25-1	14	.	TRBJ2-5	TGTGCCAGCAGCGCAACAGGGTTGGGAGAGACCCAGTACTTC	CASSATGLGETQYF
.	TRBV19	14	.	TRBJ2-4	TGTGCCAGTAGTAGCGGGGATGCCAAAAACATTCAGTACTTC	CASSSGDAKNIQYF
.	TRBV7-9	15	.	TRBJ2-2	TGTGCCAGCAGCTCGGACAGCGTCTCAACCGGGGAGCTGTTTTTT	CASSSDSVSTGELFF
.	TRBV11-2	15	TRBD2	TRBJ2-3	TGTGCCAGCAGTTTGGGGACTAGCCGCACAGATACGCAGTATTTT	CASSLGTSRTDTQYF
.	TRBV7-2	14	.	TRBJ2-7	TGTGCCAGCAGCTTGGACTCCTACAGGGTACAGCAGTACTTC	CASSLDSYRVQQYF
once	TRBV15	13	.	TRBJ1-2	TGTGCCACCAGCAGAGCTCGGGAATATGGCTACACCTTC	CATSRAREYGYTF
.	TRBV5-1	19	.	TRBJ1-3	TGCGCCAGCAGTTTGGGCGCCTCACGGGGGATGGTCTCTGGAAACACCATATATTTT	CASSLGASRGMVSGNTIYF
.	TRBV5-1	16	.	TRBJ1-6	TGCGCCAGCAGCTTGATCGGGCGGGAATCTAATTCACCCCTCCACTTT	CASSLIGRESNSPLHF
.	TRBV2	12	.	TRBJ1-1	TGTGCCAGCAAAATAGCGAACACTGAAGCTTTCTTT	CASKIANTEAFF
.	TRBV3-1/TRBV3-2	14	TRBD1	TRBJ2-3	TGTGCCAGCAGCCAAGATCGAGCAGGGGGTACGCAGTATTTT	CASSQDRAGGTQYF
.	TRBV19	15	.	TRBJ2-4	TGTGCCAGTAGTATAGGGGCAGGGAAAGGAAACATTCAGTACTTC	CASSIGAGKGNIQYF